The following is a TCR beta chain sequence with its context. No qualities accompany the bases; no much larger clone lies one base away. The CDR3 runs 13 amino acids, cysteine and phenylalanine included. This entry keeps only the CDR3 DNA: 39 bases, framed from base 1. V drops 5 bases and J drops 3 bases, leaving 10 bases in between. Per the germline V gene, SGHVS is the CDR1 and FQNEAQ is the CDR2. This entry belongs to a study of T cells during gluten challenge in celiac disease (dated by TCRdb to about 2017). Turning to the overall study: Paired single-cell TCR sequencing was performed for 7 or 8 challenge participants showing a significant rise in HLA-DQ:gluten tetramer-binding T cells. On the Illumina MiSeq, paired-end 250 bp sequencing was performed for single-cell libraries and paired-end 300 bp sequencing was performed for bulk libraries. Blood was collected at baseline, day 6 and day 14 of the challenge, whereas duodenal biopsies were collected at baseline and day 14.

For blood cells, the gate was set on tetramer-binding CD4+ effector-memory gut-homing T cells, defined as CD3+, CD45RA-, CD62L- and integrin beta7+, with lineage markers excluded. Treated celiac disease patients on a gluten-free diet underwent a 14-day oral dietary gluten challenge to study recall of gluten-specific T cells. Cells were sorted on an Aria II cell sorter as single cells, and also in bulk when tetramer-positive cells were relatively numerous. Before staining, peripheral blood mononuclear cells were isolated using Ficoll density gradient centrifugation and then cryopreserved. Before tetramer-binding CD4+ T cells were sorted, thawed cells were stained with a pool of PE-conjugated HLA-DQ:gluten tetramers that present immunodominant gluten epitopes. After HLA-DQ:gluten tetramer staining, the blood samples went through tetramer-based enrichment. Overall study results and their limits: Across 6 or 7 patients, about 12-44% of single-cell TCR-alpha/beta clonotypes at the latest time point were also found at baseline, with roughly 51-56% being obtained from bulk data. Clonal expansion rose on day 6, as shown by reduced sample-corrected Shannon diversity of circulating gluten-specific T cells. Circulating gluten-specific T cells peaked on day 6, and the day-6 repertoire appeared to consist largely of expanded preexisting memory clonotypes.

The library was generated by single-cell sequencing. This sample was sequenced with an Illumina MiSeq. Three nested PCRs using multiplexed primers that cover all TRA and TRB V genes were used to amplify paired single-cell TCR-alpha and TCR-beta sequences. The published analysis was carried out like this. Selected pRESTO steps were used for read preprocessing, and IMGT/HighV-QUEST was used to assign V, D, J genes and CDR3 junctions. Only valid singletons with no more than three chains, each backed by 100 or more reads, were kept as single cells. A clonotype was defined by identical paired TCR-alpha/beta nucleotide sequences, and sharing of only about 0.2% between patients indicated that cross-contamination was negligible. In samples containing more than 20 cells, repertoire diversity was estimated using an undersampling-corrected Shannon index. TCRdb cleaned the public reads at Q25 with fastp, built clones with MiXCR and kept in-frame beta chains. CDR3 protein sequences are deduplicated, and each keeps its most common genes and DNA. None of the V and J calls come from the authors' own analysis; TCRdb made them. This sample has about 370 distinct CDR3 sequences in its table, and 40% to 45% of those were observed once. The leading ten clones occupy 55% to 70% of the sample.

Sequenced material: gluten-specific CD4+ T cells sorted from blood using tetramers, taken at baseline or on day 6, 14 or 28 of gluten challenge (not recorded which). This clonotype was sampled from a female donor with celiac disease. Here the chain combines TRBV7-8 and TRBJ1-1; the D segment cannot be called with confidence. The CDR3 region: CASSITWDTEAFF. The DNA sequence reads TGTGCCAGCAGCATAACATGGGACACTGAAGCTTTCTTT.